Below are 12 T cell receptor beta chains sequenced from a single sample in a study of T cells in Graves' hyperthyroidism and ophthalmopathy. Researchers took RNA transcripts and amplified the TCR beta CDR3 regions from them. The HTBI primer set was used in a first-round RT-PCR of the TCR CDR3. Using its own MiXCR run on the multiplex PCR reads, TCRdb lists one record per CDR3 protein. The sample has some 320,000 distinct CDR3 sequences, approximately 13% seen once. Sequencing was performed on blood. These receptors were obtained from a woman aged 40 to 50 with Graves' ophthalmopathy.

There are a few counts of this clonotype. The chain recombines TRBV12-3 or TRBV12-4 with TRBJ1-1; no definite D call. The CDR3 extends over 14 amino acids. V lost 8 bases and J 4 bases, leaving 17 bases between the germline ends. CDR3 nucleotide sequence: TGTGCCAGCGGCATTTATTGGCGTCCCACTGAAGCTTTCTTT. The encoded protein is CASGIYWRPTEAFF.

This clonotype was recorded many times. V is TRBV12-3 or TRBV12-4 and J is TRBJ1-2; D may be TRBD1 (5 bases). V gave up 6 bases and J gave up 4 bases, with 24 bases separating them. The CDR3 runs 17 residues. CDR3 residues: CASSRFRLRDHLYGYTF. CDR3 nucleotide sequence: TGTGCCAGCAGCCGATTCCGCCTTCGGGACCACCTCTATGGCTACACCTTC.

This clonotype was recorded at least ten times. The chain uses TRBV7-8 and TRBJ1-1; no firm D call. The ends were cut back, 3 bases at V and 0 bases at J, with 5 bases in the middle. The CDR3 runs 13 residues. From germline, CDR1 is SGHVS and CDR2 FQNEAQ. CDR3 amino acids: CASSFLVNTEAFF. The CDR3 DNA is TGTGCCAGCAGCTTCCTGGTGAACACTGAAGCTTTCTTT. The full variable domain, rest sourced from reference TRBV7-8 and TRBJ1-1, is GAGVSQSPRYKVAKRGQDVALRCDPISGHVSLFWYQQALGQGPEFLTYFQNEAQLDKSGLPSDRFFAERPEGSVSTLKIQRTQQEDSAVYLCASSFLVNTEAFFGQGTRLTVV.

In this sample, this clonotype turned up many times. This chain links TRBV27 with TRBJ2-3; a possible D gene is TRBD2 (6 bases). The CDR3 is made up of 12 amino acids. CDR1 MNHEY and CDR2 SMNVEV come from the germline V gene (reference sequence). V gave up 8 bases and J gave up 5 bases, with 11 bases separating them. The CDR3 loop is CASGWGGDTQYF. The DNA for the CDR3 is TGTGCCAGCGGTTGGGGAGGAGATACGCAGTATTTT.

There are many counts of this clonotype. The V gene is TRBV20-1, the J gene TRBJ1-2; TRBD1 matches at 7 bases. J lost 2 bases, V lost 3 bases, and 3 bases had no gene match. There are 13 residues in the CDR3. Looked up from germline, CDR1 is DFQATT and CDR2 is SNEGSKA (reference sequence). CDR3 bases: TGCAGTGCTAGTGAGGACAGGAACTATGGCTACACCTTC. Translation: CSASEDRNYGYTF.

This clonotype has at least ten counts. The chain couples TRBV20-1 to TRBJ1-1; 7 nucleotides agree with TRBD1. There are 15 residues in the CDR3. The germline gives CDR1 DFQATT, CDR2 SNEGSKA (reference sequence). J gave up 1 base and V 2 bases, and 7 bases lay outside the gene matches. This CDR3 reads CSARNRQGGNTEAFF. The CDR3 region has the DNA TGCAGTGCTAGAAATCGACAGGGCGGGAACACTGAAGCTTTCTTT.

At least ten counts were recorded for this clonotype. This chain joins TRBV2 and TRBJ2-1, with a possible D match to TRBD2 (6 bases). V dropped 6 bases and J dropped 6 bases, with 18 bases sitting between them. The CDR3 contains 15 residues. Germline V gives CDR1 SNHLY, CDR2 FYNNEI. CDR3 DNA: TGTGCCAGCAGGAGGGAACTAGCCAGGACCAATGAGCAGTTCTTC. It is translated as CASRRELARTNEQFF.

This clonotype has just a few counts. This chain connects TRBV3-1 to TRBJ2-5; D not certain. V was clipped by 3 bases and J by 4 bases, with 12 bases between them. The CDR3 is made up of 14 amino acids. Germline lookup yields CDR1 LGHDT and CDR2 YNNKEL (reference sequence). CDR3 in amino acids: CASSHRREGETQYF. The DNA for the CDR3 is TGTGCCAGCAGCCATCGTAGGGAAGGAGAGACCCAGTACTTC.

This clonotype has at least ten counts. The CDR3 protein is CASSLLAGERHF. CDR3 in DNA: TGTGCCAGCAGTTTGTTAGCGGGAGAAAGGCATTTT. V gene TRBV28 combines with J gene TRBJ1-5, with D uncertain. This CDR3 spans 12 amino acids. The germline gives CDR1 MDHEN, CDR2 SYDVKM. V shed 3 bases and J shed 15 bases, with 15 bases lying between them.

This clonotype was detected many times. The chain has TRBV2 and TRBJ2-1, with TRBD1 identical over 8 bases. Germline CDR1 and CDR2: SNHLY and FYNNEI. The V segment lost 11 bases and the J segment 5 bases; nucleotides outside the gene matches: 5. The CDR3 runs to 12 residues. CDR3 sequence: CAGGQVNNEQFF. DNA of the CDR3: TGTGCCGGGGGACAGGTTAACAATGAGCAGTTCTTC.

This clonotype was counted at least ten times. This chain uses TRBV2 with TRBJ1-2, with TRBD1 as a possible D gene (6 bases). Trimming took off 6 bases at V and 8 bases at J, with 25 bases between the two ends. Germline V gene sequence: CDR1 SNHLY, CDR2 FYNNEI. The CDR3 has 16 amino acids. The CDR3 spells CASSSGRGGGRGGYTF. The CDR3 DNA follows: TGTGCCAGCAGCAGTGGGAGGGGTGGGGGGCGAGGCGGCTACACCTTC.

This clonotype was picked up many times. This chain links TRBV2 with TRBJ1-5, with D hard to call. V was pared by 4 bases and J by 0 bases, with 10 bases between. CDR1 and CDR2 from the germline V gene are SNHLY and FYNNEI. The CDR3 runs 15 residues. The CDR3 DNA sequence: TGTGCCAGCAGTGCGGGGATGAGTAGCAATCAGCCCCAGCATTTT. This codes for CASSAGMSSNQPQHF. Complete variable domain (other parts from reference TRBV2 and TRBJ1-5): EPEVTQTPSHQVTQMGQEVILRCVPISNHLYFYWYRQILGQKVEFLVSFYNNEISEKSEIFDDQFSVERPDGSNFTLKIRSTKLEDSAMYFCASSAGMSSNQPQHFGDGTRLSIL.